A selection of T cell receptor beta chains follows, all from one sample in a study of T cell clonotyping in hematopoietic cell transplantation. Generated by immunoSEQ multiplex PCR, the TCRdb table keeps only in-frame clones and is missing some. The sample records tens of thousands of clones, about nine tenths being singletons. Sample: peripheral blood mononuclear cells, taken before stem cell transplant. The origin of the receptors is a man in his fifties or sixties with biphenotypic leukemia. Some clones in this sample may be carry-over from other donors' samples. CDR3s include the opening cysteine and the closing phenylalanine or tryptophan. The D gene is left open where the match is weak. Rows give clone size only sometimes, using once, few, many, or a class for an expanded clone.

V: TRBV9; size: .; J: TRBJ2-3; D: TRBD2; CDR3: CASSGTSGNTDTQYF; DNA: TGTGCCAGCAGCGGGACTAGCGGTAACACAGATACGCAGTATTTT
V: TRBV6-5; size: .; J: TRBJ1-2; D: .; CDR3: CASSYSGDVGGYTF; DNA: TGTGCCAGCAGTTATTCGGGGGATGTAGGGGGCTACACCTTC
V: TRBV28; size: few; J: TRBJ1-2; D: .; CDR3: CASSFLSDYGYTF; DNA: TGTGCCAGCAGTTTTTTGTCAGACTATGGCTACACCTTC
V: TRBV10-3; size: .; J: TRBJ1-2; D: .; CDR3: CAISPGAGYTF; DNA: TGTGCCATCAGCCCGGGGGCTGGCTACACCTTC
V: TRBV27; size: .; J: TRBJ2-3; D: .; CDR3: CASRPAYTLDTQYF; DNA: TGTGCCAGCCGCCCGGCTTACACCCTTGATACGCAGTATTTT
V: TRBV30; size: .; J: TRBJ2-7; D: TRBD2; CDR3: CAWMPAGESYEQYF; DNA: TGTGCCTGGATGCCGGCGGGGGAGTCCTACGAGCAGTACTTC
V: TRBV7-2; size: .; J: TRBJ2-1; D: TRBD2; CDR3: CASSPGLAVYNEQFF; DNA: TGTGCCAGCAGCCCCGGACTAGCGGTTTACAATGAGCAGTTCTTC
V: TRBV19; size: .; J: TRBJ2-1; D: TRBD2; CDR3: CASTREGHNEQFF; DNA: TGTGCCAGTACCCGGGAGGGTCACAATGAGCAGTTCTTC
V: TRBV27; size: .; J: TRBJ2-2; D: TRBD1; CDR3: CASSLELTGTNTGELFF; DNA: TGTGCCAGCAGTTTAGAGCTGACAGGGACGAACACCGGGGAGCTGTTTTTT
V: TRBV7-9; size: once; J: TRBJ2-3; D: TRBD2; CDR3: CASGLTSGRVTDTQYF; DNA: TGTGCCAGCGGTCTGACTAGCGGGAGGGTCACAGATACGCAGTATTTT
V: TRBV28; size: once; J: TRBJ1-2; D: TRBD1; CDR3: CASSSGTGGGYTF; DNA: TGTGCCAGCAGTAGCGGGACAGGGGGGGGCTACACCTTC
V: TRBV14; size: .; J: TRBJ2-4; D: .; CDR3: CASSQGGGNIQYF; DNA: TGTGCCAGCAGCCAGGGAGGCGGAAACATTCAGTACTTC
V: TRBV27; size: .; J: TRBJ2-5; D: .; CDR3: CASSLSGAPWETQYF; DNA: TGTGCCAGCAGTTTATCGGGGGCTCCGTGGGAGACCCAGTACTTC
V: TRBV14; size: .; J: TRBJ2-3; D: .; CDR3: CASSQGPALTDTQYF; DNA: TGTGCCAGCAGCCAAGGACCCGCCCTCACAGATACGCAGTATTTT